The 18 T cell receptor beta chains below were found in one sample sequenced in a study of monozygotic twins with inflammatory bowel disease. From its re-call of the 5' RACE reads, TCRdb lists each CDR3 protein once, without DNA. This sample's clone table lists roughly 100,000 distinct CDR3 sequences. Source material: blood. The receptors stem from a human donor with ulcerative colitis or Crohn's disease, or a healthy co-twin of an affected twin (not recorded which).

The CDR3: CASSLGGNYGYAF. The chain couples TRBV7-2 to TRBJ1-2. This CDR3 has 13 residues. In germline, CDR1 is SGHTA, CDR2 FQGNSA.

The V and J genes are TRBV29-1 and TRBJ2-1. CDR1 is SQVTM, CDR2 ANQGSEA, per germline. This CDR3 spans 14 amino acids. The CDR3 sequence: CSAHSGGSYNEQFF.

The V call is TRBV5-1, the J call TRBJ2-3; with no DNA, the TCRdb D assignment of TRBD1 cannot be verified. Germline V gene sequence: CDR1 SGHRS, CDR2 YFSETQ. The length of the CDR3 is 16 residues. The CDR3 spells CASSLADRRTTDTQYF. Drawing the rest from reference TRBV5-1 and TRBJ2-3, the complete variable domain is KAGVTQTPRYLIKTRGQQVTLSCSPISGHRSVSWYQQTPGQGLQFLFEYFSETQRNKGNFPGRFSGRQFSNSRSEMNVSTLELGDSALYLCASSLADRRTTDTQYFGPGTRLTVL.

V gene TRBV28 combines with J gene TRBJ2-4. This CDR3 has 12 amino acids. CDR1 and CDR2 (germline): MDHEN, SYDVKM. The CDR3 reads CASRPVGNIQYF.

This sequence joins TRBV10-3 and TRBJ2-2; TCRdb proposes TRBD2, but this gene call is untestable without DNA. CDR3 length: 15 amino acids. CDR1 and CDR2 from the germline V gene are ENHRY and SYGVKD. CDR3 region: CAIRSSGSGTGELFF.

The chain joins TRBV7-2 to TRBJ1-1; TCRdb's D call, TRBD1, is unchecked because there is no DNA. This CDR3 has 15 amino acids. The germline gives CDR1 SGHTA, CDR2 FQGNSA. This CDR3 reads CASSFGDRGSTEAFF.

The rearrangement joins TRBV12-3 or TRBV12-4 to TRBJ1-4. The CDR3 consists of 14 residues. CDR3 sequence reads: CASSSWVGYEKLFF.

V gene TRBV25-1 combines with J gene TRBJ2-3; TCRdb gives TRBD1 as the D gene, but with no DNA this cannot be confirmed. This CDR3 has 14 residues. CDR1 is MGHDK, CDR2 SYGVNS, per germline. CDR3 sequence reads: CASSATGRTDTQYF.

CDR3 sequence reads: CASSLRGATQYF. The gene calls are TRBV5-1 and TRBJ2-3; absent DNA, TCRdb's TRBD1 call cannot be checked. CDR3 length: 12 amino acids. Germline values: CDR1 SGHRS, CDR2 YFSETQ.

The CDR3 reads CSVHPRTVNTEAFF. The rearrangement uses TRBV29-1 and TRBJ1-1. Per the germline V gene, CDR1 is SQVTM and CDR2 is ANQGSEA. This CDR3 is built from 14 residues.

V usage is TRBV5-1 and J usage is TRBJ2-5; absent DNA, TCRdb's TRBD2 call cannot be checked. CDR1 is SGHRS, CDR2 YFSETQ, per germline. The length of the CDR3 is 16 residues. The CDR3 sequence is CASSLAWGLDSETQYF.

The chain recombines TRBV3-1 with TRBJ2-7; absent DNA, TCRdb's TRBD2 call cannot be checked. Germline V lookup: CDR1 LGHDT, CDR2 YNNKEL (reference sequence). This CDR3 is 16 amino acids long. The CDR3: CASSQDRLAGFYEQYF.

The chain uses TRBV6-1 and TRBJ2-7; the TRBD1 assignment by TCRdb is unverifiable without DNA. This CDR3 is 17 amino acids long. CDR1 and CDR2 (germline): MNHNS, SASEGT. This CDR3 reads CASTERGIGTGSYEQYF.

V and J are TRBV27 and TRBJ2-3; the TCRdb call, TRBD1, lacks DNA for checking. The length of the CDR3 is 16 residues. CDR1 and CDR2 (germline): MNHEY, SMNVEV (reference sequence). The CDR3: CASSFRGRGRLDTQYF.

The rearrangement links TRBV29-1 to TRBJ1-1. CDR1 is SQVTM, CDR2 ANQGSEA, per germline. The CDR3 extends over 12 amino acids. Here the CDR3 reads CSATEDPPVAFF.

CDR3 sequence reads: CASRSDRALTKNIQYF. The gene calls are TRBV12-3 or TRBV12-4 and TRBJ2-4; TCRdb outputs TRBD1, but without DNA this stays unchecked. The CDR3 is made up of 16 amino acids.

The rearrangement uses TRBV4-3 and TRBJ2-1; TCRdb reports TRBD1, a call that lacks DNA to check it against. Per germline, CDR1 LGHNA and CDR2 YSLEER. The CDR3 runs 14 residues. This CDR3 reads CASSPRDRGHEQFF.

The rearrangement links TRBV9 to TRBJ2-4; TCRdb's D gene call, TRBD2, goes unchecked for lack of DNA. The germline V gene encodes CDR1 SGDLS and CDR2 YYNGEE. The CDR3 runs 14 residues. The chain's CDR3 is CASSAGTTPRIQYF.